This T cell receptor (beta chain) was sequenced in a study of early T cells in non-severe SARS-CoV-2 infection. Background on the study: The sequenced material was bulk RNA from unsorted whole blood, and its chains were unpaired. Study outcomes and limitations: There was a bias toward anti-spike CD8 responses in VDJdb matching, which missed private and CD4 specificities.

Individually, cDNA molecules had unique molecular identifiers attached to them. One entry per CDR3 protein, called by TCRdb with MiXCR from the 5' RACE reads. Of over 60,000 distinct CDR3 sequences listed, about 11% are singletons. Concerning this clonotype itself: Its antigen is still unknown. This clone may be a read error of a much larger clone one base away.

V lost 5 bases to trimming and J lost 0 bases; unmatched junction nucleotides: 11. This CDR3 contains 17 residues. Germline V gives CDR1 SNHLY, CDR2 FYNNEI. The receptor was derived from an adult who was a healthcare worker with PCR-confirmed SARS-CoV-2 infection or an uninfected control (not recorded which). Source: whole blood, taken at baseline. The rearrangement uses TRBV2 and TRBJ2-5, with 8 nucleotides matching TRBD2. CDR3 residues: CASSPPRQAGDQETQYF. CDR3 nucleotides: TGTGCCAGCAGTCCCCCCAGACAAGCGGGGGACCAAGAGACCCAGTACTTC. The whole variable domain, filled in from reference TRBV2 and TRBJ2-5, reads EPEVTQTPSHQVTQMGQEVILRCVPISNHLYFYWYRQILGQKVEFLVSFYNNEISEKSEIFDDQFSVERPDGSNFTLKIRSTKLEDSAMYFCASSPPRQAGDQETQYFGPGTRLLVL.